This T cell receptor (beta chain) was sequenced during a study of early T cells in non-severe SARS-CoV-2 infection. At the level of the study: Sequencing input comprised bulk RNA from unsorted whole blood; chain pairing was not available. The study, taken as a whole, reports: VDJdb matching skewed toward anti-spike CD8 responses, missing private and CD4 specificities.

This clonotype has only a few counts. The antigen remains unidentified. Unmatched junction bases numbered 4, after V lost 6 bases and J lost 4 bases. The V gene's germline CDR1 is MGHDK and CDR2 SYGVNS. The CDR3 has 14 residues. Individual cDNA molecules carried attached unique molecular identifiers. One entry per CDR3 protein, called by TCRdb with MiXCR from the 5' RACE reads. There are some 48,000 distinct CDR3 sequences in the sample; approximately 9.8% occur only once, and roughly 8.7% lies in the top ten. Sequencing was done on a sample of whole blood. This TCR came from an adult who was a healthcare worker with PCR-confirmed SARS-CoV-2 infection or an uninfected control (not recorded which). This chain links TRBV25-1 with TRBJ1-3; TRBD1 aligns across 9 bases. The CDR3 region has the DNA TGTGCCAGCAGCGGGACAGGGAGGGGAAACACCATATATTTT. Residues: CASSGTGRGNTIYF.